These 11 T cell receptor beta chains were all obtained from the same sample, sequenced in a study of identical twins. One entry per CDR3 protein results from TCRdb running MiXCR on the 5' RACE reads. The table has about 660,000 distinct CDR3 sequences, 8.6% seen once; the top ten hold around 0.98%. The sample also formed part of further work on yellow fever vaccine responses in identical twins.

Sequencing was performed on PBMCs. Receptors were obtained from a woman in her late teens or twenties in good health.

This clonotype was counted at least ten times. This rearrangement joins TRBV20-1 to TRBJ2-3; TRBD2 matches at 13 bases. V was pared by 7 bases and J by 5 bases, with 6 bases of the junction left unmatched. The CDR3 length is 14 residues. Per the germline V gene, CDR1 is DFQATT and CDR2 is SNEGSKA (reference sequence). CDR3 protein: CSVPGLAGRDTQYF. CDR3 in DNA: TGCAGTGTCCCGGGACTAGCGGGGAGAGATACGCAGTATTTT.

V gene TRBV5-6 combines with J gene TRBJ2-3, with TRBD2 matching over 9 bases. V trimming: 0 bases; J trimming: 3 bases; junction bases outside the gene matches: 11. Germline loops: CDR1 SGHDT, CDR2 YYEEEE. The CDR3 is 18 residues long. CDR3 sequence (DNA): TGTGCCAGCAGCTTGGGGGAGAGAATAGCGGGAGTGACAGATACGCAGTATTTT. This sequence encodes CASSLGERIAGVTDTQYF.

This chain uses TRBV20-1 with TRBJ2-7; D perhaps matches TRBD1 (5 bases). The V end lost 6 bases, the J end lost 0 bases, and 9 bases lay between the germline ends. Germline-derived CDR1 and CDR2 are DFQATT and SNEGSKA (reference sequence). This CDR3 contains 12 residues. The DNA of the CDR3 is TGCAGTGCACAGGTAAACTCCTACGAGCAGTACTTC. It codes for CSAQVNSYEQYF.

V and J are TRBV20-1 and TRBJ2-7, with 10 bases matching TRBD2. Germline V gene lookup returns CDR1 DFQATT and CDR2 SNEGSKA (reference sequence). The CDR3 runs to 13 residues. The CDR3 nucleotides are TGCAGGGTTTCCAGGACTAGCGGAGACGAGCAGTACTTC. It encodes CRVSRTSGDEQYF.

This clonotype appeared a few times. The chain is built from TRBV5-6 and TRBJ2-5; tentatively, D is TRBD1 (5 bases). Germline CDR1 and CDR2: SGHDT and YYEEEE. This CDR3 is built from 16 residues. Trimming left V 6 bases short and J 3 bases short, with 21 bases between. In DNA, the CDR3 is TGTGCCAGCACCAATTTGGGGCAGGGAAAAAAAGAGACCCAGTACTTC. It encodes CASTNLGQGKKETQYF.

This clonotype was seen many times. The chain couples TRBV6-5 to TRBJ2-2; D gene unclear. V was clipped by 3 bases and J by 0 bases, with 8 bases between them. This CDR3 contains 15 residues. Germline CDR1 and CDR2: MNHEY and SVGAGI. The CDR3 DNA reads TGTGCCAGCAGTTATGGGATTACGAACACCGGGGAGCTGTTTTTT. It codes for CASSYGITNTGELFF.

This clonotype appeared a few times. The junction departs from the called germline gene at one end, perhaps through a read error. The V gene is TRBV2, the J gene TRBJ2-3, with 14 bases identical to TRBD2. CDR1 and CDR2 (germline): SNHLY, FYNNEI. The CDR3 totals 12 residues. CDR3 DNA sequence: TGTGCCAGCCAGACCGGGACTAGCGGGGGTACTTTT. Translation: CASQTGTSGGTF.

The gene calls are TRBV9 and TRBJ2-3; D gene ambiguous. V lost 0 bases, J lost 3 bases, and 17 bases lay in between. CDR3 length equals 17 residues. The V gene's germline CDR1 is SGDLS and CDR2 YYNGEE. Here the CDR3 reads CASSVVEDPMMTDTQYF. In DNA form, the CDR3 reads TGTGCCAGCAGCGTAGTCGAGGACCCCATGATGACAGATACGCAGTATTTT.

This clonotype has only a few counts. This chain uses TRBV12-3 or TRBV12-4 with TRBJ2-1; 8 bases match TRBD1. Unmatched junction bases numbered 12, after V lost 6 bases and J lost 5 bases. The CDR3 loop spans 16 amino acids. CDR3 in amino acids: CASRGWAGGSDNEQFF. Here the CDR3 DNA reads TGTGCCAGCAGAGGGTGGGCAGGGGGCAGCGACAATGAGCAGTTCTTC.

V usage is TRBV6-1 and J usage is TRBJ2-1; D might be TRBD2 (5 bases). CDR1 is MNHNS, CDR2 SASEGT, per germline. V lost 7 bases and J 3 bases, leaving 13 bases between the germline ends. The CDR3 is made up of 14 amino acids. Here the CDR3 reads CASIGAAGYNEQFF. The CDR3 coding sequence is TGTGCCAGCATTGGAGCGGCCGGCTACAATGAGCAGTTCTTC.

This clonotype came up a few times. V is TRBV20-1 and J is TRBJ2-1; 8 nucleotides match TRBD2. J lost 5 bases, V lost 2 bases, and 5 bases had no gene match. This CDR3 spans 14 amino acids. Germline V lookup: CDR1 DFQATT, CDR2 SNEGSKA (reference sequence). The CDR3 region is CSARQAGVNNEQFF. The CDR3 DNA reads TGCAGTGCTAGACAAGCGGGAGTGAACAATGAGCAGTTCTTC.